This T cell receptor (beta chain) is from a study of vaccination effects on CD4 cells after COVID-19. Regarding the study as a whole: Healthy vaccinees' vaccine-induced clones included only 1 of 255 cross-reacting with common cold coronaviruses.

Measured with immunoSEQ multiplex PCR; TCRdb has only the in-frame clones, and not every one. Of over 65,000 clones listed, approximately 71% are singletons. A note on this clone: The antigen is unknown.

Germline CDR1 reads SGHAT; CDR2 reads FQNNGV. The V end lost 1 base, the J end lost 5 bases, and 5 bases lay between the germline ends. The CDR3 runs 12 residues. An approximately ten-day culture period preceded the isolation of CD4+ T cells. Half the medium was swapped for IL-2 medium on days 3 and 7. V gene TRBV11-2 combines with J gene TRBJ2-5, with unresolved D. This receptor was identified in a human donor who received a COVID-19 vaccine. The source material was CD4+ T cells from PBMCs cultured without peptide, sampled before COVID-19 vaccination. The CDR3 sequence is CASSLGVETQYF. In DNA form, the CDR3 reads TGTGCCAGCAGCTTAGGAGTCGAGACCCAGTACTTC. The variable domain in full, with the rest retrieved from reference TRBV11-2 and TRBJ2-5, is EAGVAQSPRYKIIEKRQSVAFWCNPISGHATLYWYQQILGQGPKLLIQFQNNGVVDDSQLPKDRFSAERLKGVDSTLKIQPAKLEDSAVYLCASSLGVETQYFGPGTRLLVL.